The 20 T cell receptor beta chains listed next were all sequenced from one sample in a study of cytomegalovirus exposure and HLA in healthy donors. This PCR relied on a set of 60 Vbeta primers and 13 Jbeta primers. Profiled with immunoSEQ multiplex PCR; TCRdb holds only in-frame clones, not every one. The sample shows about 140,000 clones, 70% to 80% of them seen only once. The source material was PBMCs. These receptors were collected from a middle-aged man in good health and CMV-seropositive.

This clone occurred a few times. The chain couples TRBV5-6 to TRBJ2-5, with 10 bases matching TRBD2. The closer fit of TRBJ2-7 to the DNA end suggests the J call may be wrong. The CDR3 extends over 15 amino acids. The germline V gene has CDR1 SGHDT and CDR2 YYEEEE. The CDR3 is CASSLFLAGENEQYF. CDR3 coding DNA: TGTGCCAGCAGCTTGTTTCTAGCGGGAGAAAACGAGCAGTACTTC.

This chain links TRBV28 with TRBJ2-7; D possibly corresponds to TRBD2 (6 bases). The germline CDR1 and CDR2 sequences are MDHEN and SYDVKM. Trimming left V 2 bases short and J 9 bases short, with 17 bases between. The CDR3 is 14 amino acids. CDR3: CASSLRRRAKRQYF. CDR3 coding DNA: TGTGCCAGCAGTTTAAGAAGGAGGGCTAAACGGCAGTACTTC.

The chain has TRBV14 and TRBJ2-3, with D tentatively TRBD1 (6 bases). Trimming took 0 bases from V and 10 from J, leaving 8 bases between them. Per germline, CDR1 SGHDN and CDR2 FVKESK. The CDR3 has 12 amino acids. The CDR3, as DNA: TGTGCCAGCAGCCAAGACAGGGGCGCGCAGTATTTT. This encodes CASSQDRGAQYF. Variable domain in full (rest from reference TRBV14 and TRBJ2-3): EAGVTQFPSHSVIEKGQTVTLRCDPISGHDNLYWYRRVMGKEIKFLLHFVKESKQDESGMPNNRFLAERTGGTYSTLKVQPAELEDSGVYFCASSQDRGAQYFGPGTRLTVL.

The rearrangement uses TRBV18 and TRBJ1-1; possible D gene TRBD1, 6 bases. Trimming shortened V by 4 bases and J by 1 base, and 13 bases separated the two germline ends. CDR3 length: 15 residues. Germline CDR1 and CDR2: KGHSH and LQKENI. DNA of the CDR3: TGTGCCAGCTCACTCTTCAGGGGCGCGAACACTGAAGCTTTCTTT. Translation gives CASSLFRGANTEAFF. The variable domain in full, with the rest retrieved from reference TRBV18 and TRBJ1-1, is NAGVMQNPRHLVRRRGQEARLRCSPMKGHSHVYWYRQLPEEGLKFMVYLQKENIIDESGMPKERFSAEFPKEGPSILRIQQVVRGDSAAYFCASSLFRGANTEAFFGQGTRLTVV.

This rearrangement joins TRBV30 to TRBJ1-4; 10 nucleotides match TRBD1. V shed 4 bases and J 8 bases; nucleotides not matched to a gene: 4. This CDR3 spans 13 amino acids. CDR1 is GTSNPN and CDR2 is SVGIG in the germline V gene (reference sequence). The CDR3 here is CAWTPTGGEKLFF. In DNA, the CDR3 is TGTGCCTGGACCCCGACAGGGGGCGAAAAACTGTTTTTT.

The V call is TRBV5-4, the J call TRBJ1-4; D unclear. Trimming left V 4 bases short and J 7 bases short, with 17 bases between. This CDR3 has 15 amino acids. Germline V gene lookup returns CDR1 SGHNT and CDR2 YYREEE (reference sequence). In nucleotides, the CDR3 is TGTGCCAGCAGCCAAAGGGCGGCGGCGGGTGAAAAACTGTTTTTT. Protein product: CASSQRAAAGEKLFF.

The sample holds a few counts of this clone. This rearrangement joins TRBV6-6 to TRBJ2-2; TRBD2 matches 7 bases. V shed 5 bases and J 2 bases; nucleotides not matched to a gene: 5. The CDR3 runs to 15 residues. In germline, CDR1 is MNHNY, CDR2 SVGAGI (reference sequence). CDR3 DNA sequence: TGTGCCAGCAGTAAAAGCGGGGTTAACACCGGGGAGCTGTTTTTT. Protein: CASSKSGVNTGELFF.

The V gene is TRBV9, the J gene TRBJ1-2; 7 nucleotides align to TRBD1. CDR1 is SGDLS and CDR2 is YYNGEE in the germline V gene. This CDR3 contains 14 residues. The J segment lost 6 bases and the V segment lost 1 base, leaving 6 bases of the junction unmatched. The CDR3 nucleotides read TGTGCCAGCAGCGTATACCGACAGGGACATGGCTACACCTTC. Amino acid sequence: CASSVYRQGHGYTF.

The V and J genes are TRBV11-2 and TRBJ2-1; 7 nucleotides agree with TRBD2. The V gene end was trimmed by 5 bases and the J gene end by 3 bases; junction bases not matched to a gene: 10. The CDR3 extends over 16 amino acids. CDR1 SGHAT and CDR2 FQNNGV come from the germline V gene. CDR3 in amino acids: CASSPGPAGFYNEQFF. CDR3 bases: TGTGCCAGCAGCCCGGGGCCAGCGGGATTCTACAATGAGCAGTTCTTC.

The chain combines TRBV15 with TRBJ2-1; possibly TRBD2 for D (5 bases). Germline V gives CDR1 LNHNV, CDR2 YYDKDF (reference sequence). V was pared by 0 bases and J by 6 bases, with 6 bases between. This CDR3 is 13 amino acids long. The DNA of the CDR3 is TGTGCCACCAGCAGAGATCGGGGCAATGAGCAGTTCTTC. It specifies CATSRDRGNEQFF. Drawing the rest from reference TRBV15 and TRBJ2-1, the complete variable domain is DAMVIQNPRYQVTQFGKPVTLSCSQTLNHNVMYWYQQKSSQAPKLLFHYYDKDFNNEADTPDNFQSRRPNTSFCFLDIRSPGLGDTAMYLCATSRDRGNEQFFGPGTRLTVL.

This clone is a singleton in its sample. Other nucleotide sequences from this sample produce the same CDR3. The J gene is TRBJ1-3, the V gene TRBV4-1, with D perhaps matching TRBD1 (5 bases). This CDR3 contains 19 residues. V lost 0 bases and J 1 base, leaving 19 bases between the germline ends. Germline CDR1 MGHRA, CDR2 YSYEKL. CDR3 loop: CASSQDTQGQGSSGNTIYF. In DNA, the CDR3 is TGCGCCAGCAGCCAAGATACCCAGGGCCAGGGCTCTTCTGGAAACACCATATATTTT.

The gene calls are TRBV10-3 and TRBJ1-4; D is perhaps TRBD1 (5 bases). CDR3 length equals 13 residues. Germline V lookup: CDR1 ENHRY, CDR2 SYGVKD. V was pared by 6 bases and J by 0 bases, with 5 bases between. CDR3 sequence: CAIRTATNEKLFF. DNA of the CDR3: TGTGCCATCAGGACAGCAACTAATGAAAAACTGTTTTTT.

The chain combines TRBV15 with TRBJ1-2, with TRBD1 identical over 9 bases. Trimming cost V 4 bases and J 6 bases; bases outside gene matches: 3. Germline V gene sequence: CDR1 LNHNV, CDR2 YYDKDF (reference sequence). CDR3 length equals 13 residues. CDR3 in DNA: TGTGCCACCAGCACGGGACAGGGAAATGGCTACACCTTC. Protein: CATSTGQGNGYTF.

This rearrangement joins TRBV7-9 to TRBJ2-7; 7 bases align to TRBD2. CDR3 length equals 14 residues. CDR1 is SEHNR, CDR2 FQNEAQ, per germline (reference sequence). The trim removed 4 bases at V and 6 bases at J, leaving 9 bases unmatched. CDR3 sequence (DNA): TGTGCCAGCAGCTCGGGACTACCAACGGCCGAGCAGTACTTC. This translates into CASSSGLPTAEQYF.

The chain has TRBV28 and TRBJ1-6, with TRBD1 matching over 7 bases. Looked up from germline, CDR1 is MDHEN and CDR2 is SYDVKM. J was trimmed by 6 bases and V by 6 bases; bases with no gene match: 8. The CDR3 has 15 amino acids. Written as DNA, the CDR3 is TGTGCCAGCAGCCCCGGAGGGGGCGGTAATTCACCCCTCCACTTT. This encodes CASSPGGGGNSPLHF.

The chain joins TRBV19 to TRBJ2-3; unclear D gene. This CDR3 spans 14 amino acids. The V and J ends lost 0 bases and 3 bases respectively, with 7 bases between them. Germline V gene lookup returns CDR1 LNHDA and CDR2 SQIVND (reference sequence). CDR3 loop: CASSIEVRTDTQYF. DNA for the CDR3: TGTGCCAGTAGTATAGAGGTCAGAACAGATACGCAGTATTTT. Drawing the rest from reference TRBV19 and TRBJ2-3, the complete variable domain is DGGITQSPKYLFRKEGQNVTLSCEQNLNHDAMYWYRQDPGQGLRLIYYSQIVNDFQKGDIAEGYSVSREKKESFPLTVTSAQKNPTAFYLCASSIEVRTDTQYFGPGTRLTVL.

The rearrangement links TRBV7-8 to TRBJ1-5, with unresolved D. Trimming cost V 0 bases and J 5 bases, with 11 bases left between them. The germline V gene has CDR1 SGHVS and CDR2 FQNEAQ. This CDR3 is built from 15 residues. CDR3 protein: CASSLAWQDHQPQHF. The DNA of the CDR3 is TGTGCCAGCAGCTTAGCGTGGCAGGATCATCAGCCCCAGCATTTT.

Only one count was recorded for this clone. The CDR3 loop reads CASGTGTNPLSYNEQFF. CDR3 bases: TGTGCTAGTGGTACCGGGACTAACCCCCTATCCTACAATGAGCAGTTCTTC. The chain recombines TRBV12-5 with TRBJ2-1, with TRBD2 matching over 7 bases. Losses at the gene ends were 5 bases for V and 1 base for J; bases not matched to a gene: 11. Germline V gene data show CDR1 as LGHNT and CDR2 as FRNRAP. The CDR3 is 17 residues long. Drawing the rest from reference TRBV12-5 and TRBJ2-1, the complete variable domain is DARVTQTPRHKVTEMGQEVTMRCQPILGHNTVFWYRQTMMQGLELLAYFRNRAPLDDSGMPKDRFSAEMPDATLATLKIQPSEPRDSAVYFCASGTGTNPLSYNEQFFGPGTRLTVL.

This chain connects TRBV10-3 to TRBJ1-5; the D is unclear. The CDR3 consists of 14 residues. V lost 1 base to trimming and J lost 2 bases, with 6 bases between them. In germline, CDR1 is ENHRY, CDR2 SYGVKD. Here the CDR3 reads CAISELGGNQPQHF. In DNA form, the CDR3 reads TGTGCCATCAGTGAGTTGGGAGGCAATCAGCCCCAGCATTTT.

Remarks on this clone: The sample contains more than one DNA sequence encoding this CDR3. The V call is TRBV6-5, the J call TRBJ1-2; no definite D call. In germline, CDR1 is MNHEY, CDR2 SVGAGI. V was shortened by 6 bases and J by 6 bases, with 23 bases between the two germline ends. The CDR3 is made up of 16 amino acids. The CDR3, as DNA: TGTGCCAGCAGCTACAGTCGTATCCCGGGGAAGAATGGCTACACCTTC. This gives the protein CASSYSRIPGKNGYTF.